The 11 T cell receptor beta chains below come from one sample, sequenced in a study of cytomegalovirus exposure and HLA in healthy donors. This table comes from immunoSEQ multiplex PCR, and its TCRdb copy is limited to in-frame clones, with some not included. The profile shows 110,000 to 150,000 clones, approximately 87% of them singletons. The sequencing sample was made of PBMCs. The receptors stem from a man aged 18 to 30 in good health and CMV-seronegative.

This clone has just one count. The rearrangement uses TRBV9 and TRBJ1-2; D possibly corresponds to TRBD1 (5 bases). V lost 1 base to trimming and J lost 8 bases, with 12 bases between them. Germline V gene lookup returns CDR1 SGDLS and CDR2 YYNGEE. The CDR3 sequence is 13 residues long. The CDR3 coding sequence is TGTGCCAGCAGCGTAACGGCAGGGTGGGGCTACACCTTC. Translated, it gives CASSVTAGWGYTF.

The CDR3 region has the DNA TGTGCCAGTAGCCGTGACAGGTCCGCCACTGAAGCTTTCTTT. Translated: CASSRDRSATEAFF. The V and J genes are TRBV19 and TRBJ1-1, with a possible D match to TRBD1 (6 bases). The CDR3 length is 14 residues. Trimming left V 6 bases short and J 4 bases short, with 15 bases between. CDR1 is LNHDA, CDR2 SQIVND, per germline (reference sequence).

The sample holds a few counts of this clone. The chain employs TRBV6-1 and TRBJ1-2, with 8 bases that match TRBD1. V dropped 1 base and J dropped 4; count of bases not matched to a gene: 5. There are 15 residues in the CDR3. Germline V lookup: CDR1 MNHNS, CDR2 SASEGT. CDR3 protein: CASSEGPGQGYGYTF. DNA for the CDR3: TGTGCCAGCAGTGAAGGCCCCGGACAGGGCTATGGCTACACCTTC.

This sequence joins TRBV5-4 and TRBJ2-1, with 7 bases lining up with TRBD2. CDR1 and CDR2 from the germline V gene are SGHNT and YYREEE (reference sequence). J gave up 2 bases and V 3 bases, and 2 bases lay outside the gene matches. The CDR3 runs 14 residues. The DNA for the CDR3 is TGTGCCAGCAGCTCTGGGACTACCTACAATGAGCAGTTCTTC. Translated: CASSSGTTYNEQFF.

The chain couples TRBV27 to TRBJ2-7; 7 bases agree with TRBD2. V shed 6 bases, J shed 2 bases, and the junction held 16 bases outside the gene matches. CDR3 length: 17 amino acids. The germline V gene encodes CDR1 MNHEY and CDR2 SMNVEV (reference sequence). The DNA for the CDR3 is TGTGCCAGCAGAAGATGGCTAGCGGAATCACTACCCTACGAGCAGTACTTC. This encodes CASRRWLAESLPYEQYF.

CDR3 bases: TGTGCCAGCAGCTTAGGGGCGACAGACAGACCGAATCAGCCCCAGCATTTT. It is translated as CASSLGATDRPNQPQHF. This chain uses TRBV11-3 with TRBJ1-5; D may be TRBD1 (5 bases). The CDR3 is made up of 17 amino acids. Trimming took off 1 base at V and 4 bases at J, with 17 bases between the two ends. Looked up from germline, CDR1 is SGHNT and CDR2 is YENEEA.

The chain couples TRBV12-5 to TRBJ1-4; D is unresolved. Germline assignment: CDR1 LGHNT and CDR2 FRNRAP. Trimming removed 5 bases at V and 4 bases at J, with 14 bases between. The CDR3 covers 15 residues. Here the CDR3 reads CASGPEWSYNEKLFF. The CDR3 DNA reads TGTGCTAGTGGTCCGGAGTGGTCCTATAATGAAAAACTGTTTTTT.

This chain uses TRBV6-1 with TRBJ1-6; D gene ambiguous. Germline assignment: CDR1 MNHNS and CDR2 SASEGT. The CDR3 is 15 residues long. V lost 5 bases, J lost 1 base, and 9 bases lay in between. The DNA for the CDR3 is TGTGCCAGCAGTCCCAGTATTTCCTATAATTCACCCCTCCACTTT. Translated, it gives CASSPSISYNSPLHF.

J is TRBJ2-7 and V is TRBV4-3; 7 bases map to TRBD1. Germline V gene lookup returns CDR1 LGHNA and CDR2 YSLEER. The trim removed 1 base at V and 4 bases at J, leaving 7 bases unmatched. The CDR3 sequence is 15 residues long. Written as DNA, the CDR3 is TGCGCCAGCAGCCAAGGGGTGGCCAGGGGGTACGAGCAGTACTTC. It yields the protein CASSQGVARGYEQYF.

This clone occurred once. This rearrangement joins TRBV4-1 to TRBJ1-2, with 12 bases aligning to TRBD1. Germline-derived CDR1 and CDR2 are MGHRA and YSYEKL. This CDR3 is built from 16 residues. The V gene end was trimmed by 1 base and the J gene end by 3 bases; junction bases not matched to a gene: 3. The CDR3 region is CASSQGDRGLDYGYTF. In DNA, the CDR3 is TGCGCCAGCAGCCAAGGGGACAGGGGGCTCGACTATGGCTACACCTTC.

The gene calls are TRBV15 and TRBJ2-7; D is possibly TRBD2 (5 bases). CDR1 is LNHNV, CDR2 YYDKDF, per germline (reference sequence). This CDR3 has 18 amino acids. Trimming removed 0 bases at V and 0 bases at J, with 18 bases between. CDR3 amino acids: CATSRDSISSHSSYEQYF. The CDR3 DNA reads as TGTGCCACCAGCAGAGATTCCATATCTAGCCACAGCTCCTACGAGCAGTACTTC.